This TCR beta chain was obtained from a study of blood T cell repertoires in COVID-19. Study-level information: T cells, B-cell-depleted T cells, or PBMCs supplied cDNA or gDNA.

Assay: immunoSEQ multiplex PCR; the TCRdb copy retains only in-frame clones and omits some. The data show roughly 250,000 clones, roughly 80% seen once. Germline V gene data show CDR1 as LGHNA and CDR2 as YSLEER. The CDR3 is 15 amino acids. V dropped 0 bases and J dropped 4 bases, with 12 bases sitting between them. This chain uses TRBV4-3 with TRBJ2-5; tentatively, D is TRBD2 (7 bases). The sequence was collected from a woman aged 70 to 79 with acute or convalescent COVID-19. Sequencing input: peripheral blood. The CDR3 DNA follows: TGCGCCAGCAGCCAAGAAGAGGGGGGGCGAGAGACCCAGTACTTC. It is translated as CASSQEEGGRETQYF.